The following is a T cell receptor beta chain sequence with its context. The sample originates from a study of human T cells and chemical hapten exposure. As to time point: patch test 3, about 24 weeks after DPC sensitization. The treatment denotes: therapeutic diphenylcyclopropenone sensitization with weekly scalp DPC. Patch tests were applied only after blood draws. TCRdb used MiXCR to reprocess the RACE reads, holding one entry per CDR3 protein. The sample has about 160,000 distinct CDR3 sequences; 25% to 30% are singletons. The receptor comes from a woman between 18 and 29 years old with alopecia areata. Some clones in this sample may be carry-over from other donors' samples. The sample here was whole blood, taken in connection with sensitization to the hapten diphenylcyclopropenone (DPC).

The CDR3 DNA reads TGTGCCAGCAGCCAAGATGTCCTAGCGGGGGCTCACGGGGAGCTGTTTTTT. It encodes CASSQDVLAGAHGELFF. The chain is built from TRBV3-1 and TRBJ2-2; 10 bases agree with TRBD2. There are 17 residues in the CDR3. Germline V gene sequence: CDR1 LGHDT, CDR2 YNNKEL (reference sequence). V gave up 0 bases and J gave up 7 bases; unmatched junction bases: 8. The whole variable domain, remainder taken from reference TRBV3-1 and TRBJ2-2, is DTAVSQTPKYLVTQMGNDKSIKCEQNLGHDTMYWYKQDSKKFLKIMFSYNNKELIINETVPNRFSPKSPDKAHLNLHINSLELGDSAVYFCASSQDVLAGAHGELFFGEGSRLTVL.